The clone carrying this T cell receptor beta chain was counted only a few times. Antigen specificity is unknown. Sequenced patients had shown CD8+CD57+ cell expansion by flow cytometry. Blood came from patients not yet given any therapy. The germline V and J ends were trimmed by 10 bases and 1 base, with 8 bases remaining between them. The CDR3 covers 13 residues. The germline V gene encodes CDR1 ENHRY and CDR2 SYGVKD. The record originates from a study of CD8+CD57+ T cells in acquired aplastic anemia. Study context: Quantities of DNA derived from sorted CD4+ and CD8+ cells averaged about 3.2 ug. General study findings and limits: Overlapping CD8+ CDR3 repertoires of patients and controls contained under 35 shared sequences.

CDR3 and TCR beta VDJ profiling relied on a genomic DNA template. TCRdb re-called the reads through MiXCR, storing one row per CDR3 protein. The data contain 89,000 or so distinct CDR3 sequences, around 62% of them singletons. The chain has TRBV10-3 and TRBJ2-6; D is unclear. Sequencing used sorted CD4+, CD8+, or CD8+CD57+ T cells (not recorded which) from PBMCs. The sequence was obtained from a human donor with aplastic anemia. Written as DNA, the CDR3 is TGTGCCACGGTGGGGTCTGGGGCCAACGTCCTGACTTTC. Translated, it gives CATVGSGANVLTF.